This TCR beta chain was recovered during a study of control samples from healthy donors and cancer patients. The CDR3 runs to 16 residues. The J segment lost 0 bases and the V segment lost 0 bases, leaving 5 bases of the junction unmatched. Germline V gene data show CDR1 as SGDLS and CDR2 as YYNGEE. Measured with immunoSEQ multiplex PCR; TCRdb has only the in-frame clones, and not every one. In the table there are 100,000 to 150,000 clones, 89% of which are singletons. V is TRBV9 and J is TRBJ2-5, with 7 positions matching TRBD2. The sample was blood. This clonotype was obtained from a man aged 50 to 60 in good health. DNA of the CDR3: TGTGCCAGCAGCGTAGACCTAGCGGCCTACCAAGAGACCCAGTACTTC. Translating gives CASSVDLAAYQETQYF.